These 18 T cell receptor beta chains were all obtained from the same sample, sequenced in a study of blood T cell repertoires in COVID-19. Repertoires were generated with immunoSEQ multiplex PCR, while TCRdb's copy carries only in-frame clones and drops some. This sample carries approximately 240,000 clones, about 88% of them seen once, and the ten largest clones take around 2.2%. The sequenced material came from peripheral blood. The origin of the receptors is a woman aged 40 to 50 who had recovered from COVID-19.

This chain links TRBV28 with TRBJ2-7; 9 bases map to TRBD1. Trimming removed 6 bases from V and 3 bases from J; junction bases left unmatched: 3. Germline-derived CDR1 and CDR2 are MDHEN and SYDVKM. The CDR3 extends over 13 amino acids. CDR3 bases: TGTGCCAGCAGAGTGACAGGGGGCTACGAGCAGTACTTC. As protein: CASRVTGGYEQYF.

The chain links TRBV5-8 to TRBJ1-2; the match to TRBD1 covers 7 bases. CDR3 length equals 14 residues. With V trimmed by 2 bases and J by 4 bases, 5 bases remained unmatched. Germline-derived CDR1 and CDR2 are SGHTS and YDEGEE. The DNA of the CDR3 is TGTGCCAGCAGCTTCAGGGGGGTTGGCTATGGCTACACCTTC. Residues: CASSFRGVGYGYTF.

The table lists this clone with a count of one. V gene TRBV21-1 combines with J gene TRBJ2-7; the table's D call, TRBD2, has no DNA check behind it. TRBV21-1 is an annotated pseudogene. This CDR3 has 16 amino acids. This chain's CDR3 is CASSKRGSGRVCEQYF. The CDR3 DNA is TGTGCCAGCAGCAAACGGGGTAGCGGGAGGGTTTGCGAGCAGTACTTC.

In its sample, this clone was seen a few times. V gene TRBV5-1 combines with J gene TRBJ2-7; the D is unclear. V was shortened by 0 bases and J by 1 base, with 8 bases between the two germline ends. Germline V gene sequence: CDR1 SGHRS, CDR2 YFSETQ. The CDR3 contains 14 residues. CDR3 protein: CASSLETFSYEQYF. The CDR3 nucleotides read TGCGCCAGCAGCTTGGAGACATTTTCCTACGAGCAGTACTTC.

The rearrangement uses TRBV11-1 and TRBJ1-2; 9 nucleotides agree with TRBD1. The CDR3 is 14 residues long. The germline gives CDR1 SGHAT, CDR2 FQDESV (reference sequence). V lost 5 bases to trimming and J lost 5 bases; unmatched junction nucleotides: 6. CDR3 loop: CASSLPGQGYGYTF. The CDR3 DNA reads TGTGCCAGCAGCCTACCGGGACAGGGTTATGGCTACACCTTC.

The V call is TRBV5-1, the J call TRBJ2-1, with D tentatively TRBD1 (5 bases). The CDR3 sequence is 16 residues long. The germline V gene has CDR1 SGHRS and CDR2 YFSETQ. V was clipped by 4 bases and J by 0 bases, with 14 bases between them. CDR3 residues: CASSGTGRSSYNEQFF. In DNA, the CDR3 is TGCGCCAGCAGCGGAACAGGCCGCAGCTCCTACAATGAGCAGTTCTTC.

The V gene is TRBV12-3 or TRBV12-4, the J gene TRBJ2-3; D gene unclear. The V gene lost 2 bases and the J gene lost 3 bases, with 6 bases spanning the gap. CDR3 length equals 13 residues. CDR3 in amino acids: CASSLKRTDTQYF. The DNA for the CDR3 is TGTGCCAGCAGTTTAAAGAGGACAGATACGCAGTATTTT.

This chain connects TRBV6-4 to TRBJ2-3; TRBD2 might be the D (6 bases). V lost 2 bases and J lost 0, with 6 bases in between. This CDR3 comprises 14 residues. From germline, CDR1 is MRHNA and CDR2 SNTAGT. The CDR3 spells CASSDRGSTDTQYF. CDR3 DNA: TGTGCCAGCAGTGACCGGGGGAGCACAGATACGCAGTATTTT.

This CDR3 reads CASSQGGGIGLNEQFF. CDR3 in DNA: TGCGCCAGCAGCCAAGGGGGGGGGATCGGGCTCAATGAGCAGTTCTTC. V and J are TRBV4-3 and TRBJ2-1; 7 bases line up with TRBD2. The germline V gene encodes CDR1 LGHNA and CDR2 YSLEER. V trimming: 1 base; J trimming: 6 bases; junction bases outside the gene matches: 9. The CDR3 totals 16 residues.

The chain couples TRBV5-1 to TRBJ2-1; weak D call: TRBD2 (7 bases). The V end lost 4 bases, the J end lost 8 bases, and 10 bases lay between the germline ends. This CDR3 is 12 amino acids long. Germline assignment: CDR1 SGHRS and CDR2 YFSETQ. The CDR3 bases are TGCGCCAGCAGCACCGGGGGGCATGAGCAGTTCTTC. It translates to CASSTGGHEQFF.

This clone has only one observation. This rearrangement joins TRBV11-1 to TRBJ1-3; 7 bases fit TRBD1. Germline values: CDR1 SGHAT, CDR2 FQDESV (reference sequence). The V segment lost 4 bases and the J segment 1 base; nucleotides outside the gene matches: 7. The CDR3 loop spans 16 amino acids. The CDR3 loop reads CASSSRDRISGNTIYF. In DNA form, the CDR3 reads TGTGCCAGCAGCTCACGGGACAGAATTTCTGGAAACACCATATATTTT. Full variable domain (missing parts from reference TRBV11-1 and TRBJ1-3): EAEVAQSPRYKITEKSQAVAFWCDPISGHATLYWYRQILGQGPELLVQFQDESVVDDSQLPKDRFSAERLKGVDSTLKIQPAELGDSAMYLCASSSRDRISGNTIYFGEGSWLTVV.

In DNA form, the CDR3 reads TGTGCCAGCAGCTTAGATAGGACAGGGAATGAGCAGTTCTTC. Translated, it gives CASSLDRTGNEQFF. The rearrangement uses TRBV11-2 and TRBJ2-1; 8 bases are a match to TRBD1. CDR1 SGHAT and CDR2 FQNNGV come from the germline V gene. The junction had 2 bases not matched to a gene; V was cut back by 0 bases and J by 7 bases. The CDR3 extends over 14 amino acids.

This chain joins TRBV27 and TRBJ2-7; 8 positions agree with TRBD1. Germline values: CDR1 MNHEY, CDR2 SMNVEV (reference sequence). The CDR3 covers 18 residues. Trimming at V came to 4 bases and at J to 2 bases, leaving 16 bases not matched to a gene. CDR3 in DNA: TGTGCCAGCAGTTCTCGGACAGGGCCGACCAAACTACCCTACGAGCAGTACTTC. Its protein product is CASSSRTGPTKLPYEQYF.

The chain uses TRBV9 and TRBJ2-3, with 10 bases lining up with TRBD1. Germline V lookup: CDR1 SGDLS, CDR2 YYNGEE. The length of the CDR3 is 16 residues. The J segment lost 4 bases and the V segment lost 3 bases, leaving 8 bases of the junction unmatched. The CDR3 region is CASSAGTGERADTQYF. In DNA, the CDR3 is TGTGCCAGCAGCGCAGGGACAGGGGAGCGGGCAGATACGCAGTATTTT.

V and J are TRBV19 and TRBJ2-7, with 10 positions matching TRBD2. J gave up 4 bases and V 1 base, and 7 bases lay outside the gene matches. The CDR3 has 16 residues. Germline V gene data show CDR1 as LNHDA and CDR2 as SQIVND (reference sequence). The CDR3 here is CASSIAASGRKYEQYF. The DNA of the CDR3 is TGTGCCAGTAGTATAGCGGCTAGCGGGAGAAAATACGAGCAGTACTTC.

The chain carries TRBV18 and TRBJ2-7; 7 bases line up with TRBD1. The germline V gene has CDR1 KGHSH and CDR2 LQKENI. With 2 bases clipped from V and 6 bases from J, the junction kept 4 bases outside the gene matches. The CDR3 has 13 residues. CDR3: CASSPTGQTEQYF. The CDR3 nucleotides read TGTGCCAGCTCACCAACGGGACAGACCGAGCAGTACTTC.

This chain uses TRBV19 with TRBJ1-6; D call uncertain. The V and J ends lost 4 bases and 9 bases respectively, with 13 bases between them. This CDR3 has 14 residues. Per germline, CDR1 LNHDA and CDR2 SQIVND (reference sequence). The CDR3, as DNA: TGTGCCAGTAGTAATTTACAGAATACTTCACCCCTCCACTTT. Amino acid sequence: CASSNLQNTSPLHF.

The chain links TRBV7-3 to TRBJ2-4; 8 bases map to TRBD2. This CDR3 has 16 amino acids. Per germline, CDR1 SGHTA and CDR2 FQGTGA. V shed 2 bases, J shed 3 bases, and the junction held 6 bases outside the gene matches. Here the CDR3 reads CASSLGPGGSKNIQYF. The CDR3 bases are TGTGCCAGCAGCTTAGGTCCGGGGGGGAGCAAAAACATTCAGTACTTC.